The clone carrying this T cell receptor (beta chain) was seen only a few times. The junction departs from the called germline gene at one end, perhaps through a read error. The data belong to a study of Graves' ophthalmopathy and Graves' hyperthyroidism. RNA transcripts provided the template for amplifying TCR beta CDR3 regions. HTBI-primed first-round RT-PCR preceded second-round multiplex PCR. MiXCR, applied by TCRdb to the multiplex PCR reads, yields one record per CDR3 protein. This sample has 650,000 to 800,000 distinct CDR3 sequences; roughly 41% occur once, and the top ten carry roughly 3.5%. The diagnostic workup employed clinical symptoms, serum thyroxine, TRAb, thyroid ultrasound and orbital computed tomography. The receptor was derived from an adult man with Graves' ophthalmopathy. The specimen sequenced was peripheral blood.

The CDR3: CASSSGYGCTF. Written as DNA, the CDR3 is TGTGCCAGCAGCTCGGGTTATGGCTGCACCTTC. V is TRBV5-8 and J is TRBJ1-2; D remains ambiguous. Germline lookup yields CDR1 SGHTS and CDR2 YDEGEE. The CDR3 is made up of 11 amino acids.